Following are 16 T cell receptor beta chains from one sample sequenced in a study of blood T cell repertoires in COVID-19. Profiling relied on immunoSEQ multiplex PCR, and the TCRdb table lists in-frame clones only, not all of them. This table holds roughly 430,000 clones, 70% to 90% found once. Sequenced sample: PBMCs or T cells enriched from blood (not recorded which). These receptors all come from a woman aged 18-29 years who had been exposed to COVID-19.

This chain connects TRBV11-1 to TRBJ2-1; the D gene is possibly TRBD1 (6 bases). The V end lost 5 bases, the J end lost 5 bases, and 19 bases lay between the germline ends. CDR3 length: 16 amino acids. Germline loops: CDR1 SGHAT, CDR2 FQDESV (reference sequence). The CDR3: CASSRRPGQPDNEQFF. The CDR3 DNA reads as TGTGCCAGCAGCCGGAGGCCCGGACAGCCGGACAATGAGCAGTTCTTC. The complete variable domain, with remaining parts taken from reference TRBV11-1 and TRBJ2-1, reads EAEVAQSPRYKITEKSQAVAFWCDPISGHATLYWYRQILGQGPELLVQFQDESVVDDSQLPKDRFSAERLKGVDSTLKIQPAELGDSAMYLCASSRRPGQPDNEQFFGPGTRLTVL.

The chain carries TRBV29-1 and TRBJ2-7; 11 bases are shared with TRBD2. Trimming removed 0 bases from V and 3 bases from J; junction bases left unmatched: 1. Germline CDR1 and CDR2: SQVTM and ANQGSEA. The CDR3 spans 14 residues. In DNA form, the CDR3 reads TGCAGCGTTGAAGAGACTAGCGGGAACTACGAGCAGTACTTC. Translated, it gives CSVEETSGNYEQYF.

The CDR3 spells CASRNRGSKGFWSNQPQHF. The CDR3 bases are TGTGCCAGCAGAAACAGGGGGAGTAAAGGTTTTTGGAGCAATCAGCCCCAGCATTTT. The chain couples TRBV28 to TRBJ1-5; 8 bases fit TRBD1. V lost 6 bases and J lost 1; bases outside the gene matches: 17. Germline V gene lookup returns CDR1 MDHEN and CDR2 SYDVKM. The CDR3 runs to 19 residues. Full variable domain (outside the CDR3, taken from reference TRBV28 and TRBJ1-5): DVKVTQSSRYLVKRTGEKVFLECVQDMDHENMFWYRQDPGLGLRLIYFSYDVKMKEKGDIPEGYSVSREKKERFSLILESASTNQTSMYLCASRNRGSKGFWSNQPQHFGDGTRLSIL.

V usage is TRBV6-4 and J usage is TRBJ1-2; TRBD1 matches 10 bases. CDR1 is MRHNA and CDR2 is SNTAGT in the germline V gene. The CDR3 has 14 amino acids. V dropped 2 bases and J dropped 5; count of bases not matched to a gene: 2. The CDR3 DNA reads TGTGCCAGCAGTGACACGGACAGGGGGTATGGCTACACCTTC. Encoded protein: CASSDTDRGYGYTF.

The V gene is TRBV4-1, the J gene TRBJ2-1; 7 bases map to TRBD2. Germline CDR1 MGHRA, CDR2 YSYEKL. The CDR3 length is 15 residues. V gave up 4 bases and J gave up 4 bases; unmatched junction bases: 7. In DNA, the CDR3 is TGCGCCAGCAGCCCCCAGTGGCGGGAGTACAATGAGCAGTTCTTC. Its protein is CASSPQWREYNEQFF.

J is TRBJ1-1 and V is TRBV19; no clear D. From germline, CDR1 is LNHDA and CDR2 SQIVND (reference sequence). Between the trimmed V and J ends, which lost 4 bases and 7 bases, there was a span of 7 bases. The CDR3 length is 11 residues. The CDR3 nucleotides read TGTGCCAGTAGTAGTCCAGATGAAGCTTTCTTT. Amino acid sequence: CASSSPDEAFF.

This chain uses TRBV12-3 or TRBV12-4 with TRBJ1-1; TRBD1 is a possible D gene (5 bases). CDR3 length: 12 residues. V was pared by 6 bases and J by 7 bases, with 12 bases between. The CDR3 protein is CASSQPGGEAFF. Written as DNA, the CDR3 is TGTGCCAGCAGCCAGCCGGGGGGTGAAGCTTTCTTT.

V and J are TRBV7-6 and TRBJ2-3; TRBD2 is a possible D gene (6 bases). The CDR3 contains 15 residues. Trimming left V 2 bases short and J 2 bases short, with 11 bases between. CDR1 and CDR2 (germline): SGHVS, FNYEAQ. CDR3 sequence reads: CASSLRRGNTDTQYF. The CDR3 coding sequence is TGTGCCAGCAGCTTACGGCGGGGCAACACAGATACGCAGTATTTT.

The chain links TRBV5-1 to TRBJ1-6, with 8 bases identical to TRBD1. The junction had 3 bases not matched to a gene; V was cut back by 0 bases and J by 10 bases. The CDR3 extends over 14 amino acids. CDR1 and CDR2 from the germline V gene are SGHRS and YFSETQ. The CDR3 sequence is CASSLGQGLSPLHF. CDR3 bases: TGCGCCAGCAGCTTGGGACAGGGGTTGTCACCCCTCCACTTT. Looking up the rest from reference TRBV5-1 and TRBJ1-6 gives the full variable domain: KAGVTQTPRYLIKTRGQQVTLSCSPISGHRSVSWYQQTPGQGLQFLFEYFSETQRNKGNFPGRFSGRQFSNSRSEMNVSTLELGDSALYLCASSLGQGLSPLHFGNGTRLTVT.

V gene TRBV27 combines with J gene TRBJ1-1; TRBD1 matches at 7 bases. V lost 6 bases to trimming and J lost 8 bases; unmatched junction nucleotides: 9. CDR3 length: 13 amino acids. Germline CDR1 reads MNHEY; CDR2 reads SMNVEV (reference sequence). The CDR3 nucleotides read TGTGCCAGCAGGCGCCGGGACAGTCAAGAAGCTTTCTTT. Protein: CASRRRDSQEAFF.

V gene TRBV27 combines with J gene TRBJ2-7, with a weak D call TRBD1 (5 bases). This CDR3 comprises 13 residues. Trimming left V 8 bases short and J 3 bases short, with 14 bases between. Germline-derived CDR1 and CDR2 are MNHEY and SMNVEV (reference sequence). CDR3 sequence reads: CASSPGFDYEQYF. CDR3 nucleotides: TGTGCCAGCTCTCCAGGGTTTGACTACGAGCAGTACTTC.

Regarding this clone: The junction shows a germline mismatch at one end, possibly a read error. The same CDR3 can be traced to other DNA sequences in this sample. The V and J genes are TRBV4-2 and TRBJ2-2, with D unresolved. Germline values: CDR1 LGHNA, CDR2 YNFKEQ. The CDR3 is 17 amino acids. As DNA, the CDR3 is TGTGCCAGTAGCCGCAGTCTGGCGGAAACGAACACCGGGGAGCTGTTTTTT. This encodes CASSRSLAETNTGELFF.

The rearrangement uses TRBV5-1 and TRBJ1-1; D is perhaps TRBD1 (6 bases). CDR1 SGHRS and CDR2 YFSETQ come from the germline V gene. The CDR3 totals 16 residues. The V and J ends lost 3 bases and 0 bases respectively, with 15 bases between them. CDR3 region: CASSSQHRVMNTEAFF. The CDR3 nucleotides read TGCGCCAGCAGCTCTCAACACAGGGTCATGAACACTGAAGCTTTCTTT.

V and J are TRBV19 and TRBJ1-3; D is unresolved. V lost 2 bases and J 8 bases, leaving 13 bases between the germline ends. Germline CDR1 is LNHDA and CDR2 is SQIVND (reference sequence). The CDR3 spans 14 residues. This CDR3 reads CASSIRRFRDTIYF. The CDR3 DNA sequence: TGTGCCAGTAGTATAAGGCGGTTCCGGGACACCATATATTTT. The variable domain in full, with the rest retrieved from reference TRBV19 and TRBJ1-3, is DGGITQSPKYLFRKEGQNVTLSCEQNLNHDAMYWYRQDPGQGLRLIYYSQIVNDFQKGDIAEGYSVSREKKESFPLTVTSAQKNPTAFYLCASSIRRFRDTIYFGEGSWLTVV.

The chain joins TRBV24-1 to TRBJ2-7, with 12 bases fitting TRBD1. The V and J ends lost 5 bases and 5 bases, in that order; junction bases with no gene match: 6. The CDR3 is 15 residues long. Germline lookup yields CDR1 KGHDR and CDR2 SFDVKD. This CDR3 is CATSAGGQGANEQYF. In DNA, the CDR3 is TGTGCCACCAGTGCGGGGGGACAGGGGGCTAACGAGCAGTACTTC.

The chain employs TRBV2 and TRBJ1-1, with 9 bases matching TRBD1. Germline CDR1 and CDR2: SNHLY and FYNNEI. This CDR3 spans 15 amino acids. V was clipped by 10 bases and J by 6 bases; unmatched bases: 15. Here the CDR3 DNA reads TGTGCCATCCCCGGAGACCTAACAGGGGGCGCTGAAGCTTTCTTT. Amino acids: CAIPGDLTGGAEAFF. Full variable domain (outside the CDR3, taken from reference TRBV2 and TRBJ1-1): EPEVTQTPSHQVTQMGQEVILRCVPISNHLYFYWYRQILGQKVEFLVSFYNNEISEKSEIFDDQFSVERPDGSNFTLKIRSTKLEDSAMYFCAIPGDLTGGAEAFFGQGTRLTVV.